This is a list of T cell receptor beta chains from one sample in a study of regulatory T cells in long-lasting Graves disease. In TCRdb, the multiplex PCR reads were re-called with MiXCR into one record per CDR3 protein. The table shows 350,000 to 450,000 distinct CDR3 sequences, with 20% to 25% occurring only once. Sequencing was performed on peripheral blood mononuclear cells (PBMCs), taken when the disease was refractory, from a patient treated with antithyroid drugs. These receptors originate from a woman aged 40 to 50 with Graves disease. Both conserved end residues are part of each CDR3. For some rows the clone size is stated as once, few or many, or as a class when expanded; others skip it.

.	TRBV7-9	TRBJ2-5	CASSGRQETQYF
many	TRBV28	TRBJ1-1	CASSLLGEGNTEAFF
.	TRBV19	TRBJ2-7	CASRTSGAGTYEQYF
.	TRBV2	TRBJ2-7	CASTHPGQSFQGGEQYF
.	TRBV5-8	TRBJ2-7	CASTSVGLSYEQYF
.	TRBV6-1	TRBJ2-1	CASSELSGGARGFF
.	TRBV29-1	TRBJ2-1	CSVVAGRNEQFF
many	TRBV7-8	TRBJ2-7	CASSPGLATAYEQYF
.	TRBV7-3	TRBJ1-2	CASSPSPDRGYGYTF
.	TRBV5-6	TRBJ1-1	CASSRTGFLSEAFF
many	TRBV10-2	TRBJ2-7	CASSDIAGTPAYEQYF
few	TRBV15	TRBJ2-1	CATSRDRTSLSYNEQFF
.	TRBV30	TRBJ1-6	CAWSALLNSPLHF
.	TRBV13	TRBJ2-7	CASSLVLEQYF
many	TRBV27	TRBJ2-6	CASSPEPDAIVLTF
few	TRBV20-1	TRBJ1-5	CSAWTGVYNQPQHF
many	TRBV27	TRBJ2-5	CASSLGQGGQETQYF
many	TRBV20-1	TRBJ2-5	CSARDYETQYF
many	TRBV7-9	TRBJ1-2	CASSFEVGPYGYTF
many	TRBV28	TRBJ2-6	CASSLVRQGAISGANVLTF
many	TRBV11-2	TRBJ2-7	CASSLLAGMTYEQYF
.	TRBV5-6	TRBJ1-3	CASSLIRRDTIYF
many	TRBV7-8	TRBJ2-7	CASSSKEGAVPYEQYF
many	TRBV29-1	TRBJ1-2	CSVESRQGAFYGYTF
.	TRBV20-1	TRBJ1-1	CSANPRGWNTEAFF
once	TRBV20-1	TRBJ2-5	CSAFGSSGQETQYF
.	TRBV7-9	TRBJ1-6	CASSLAGSAPLHF
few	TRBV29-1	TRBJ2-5	CSVELAREVFEETQYF
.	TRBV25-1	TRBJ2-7	CASSGWGSLGSYEQYF
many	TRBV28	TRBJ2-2	CASSSIVSLTGELFF
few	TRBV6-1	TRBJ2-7	CASVRRQNSYEQYF
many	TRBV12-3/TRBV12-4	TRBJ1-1	CASSHRGTGQFF
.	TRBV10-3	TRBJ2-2	CATRDTTGELFF
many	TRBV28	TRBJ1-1	CASSQGVPGHTEAFF
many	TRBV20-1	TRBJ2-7	CSARDGPSGRFNEQYF
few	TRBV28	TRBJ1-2	CASSLTTGQIYGYTF
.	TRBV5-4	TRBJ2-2	CASMRGAGDGELFF
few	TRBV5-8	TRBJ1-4	CASSFRDLANEKLFF
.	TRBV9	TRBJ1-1	CASSALETPGPNTEAFF
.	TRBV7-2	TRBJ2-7	CASSLEGYGSYEQYF
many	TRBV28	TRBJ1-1	CASSLYQSWNTEAFF
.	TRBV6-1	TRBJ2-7	CASTTGQNKQYF
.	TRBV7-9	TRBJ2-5	CASSFLAGDKETQYF
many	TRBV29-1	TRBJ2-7	CSVVESSVEQYF
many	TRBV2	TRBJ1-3	CASSAGTAGNTIYF
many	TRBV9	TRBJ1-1	CASSAGQGPTEAFF